This is a list of T cell receptor beta chains from one sample in a study of early T cells in non-severe SARS-CoV-2 infection. Each CDR3 protein is one row after TCRdb ran MiXCR on the 5' RACE reads. This table has roughly 66,000 distinct CDR3 sequences, 9.1% appearing once. Material for sequencing was whole blood. These TCRs come from an adult who was a healthcare worker with PCR-confirmed SARS-CoV-2 infection or an uninfected control (not recorded which). CDR3s include the opening cysteine and the closing phenylalanine or tryptophan. The order of the fields is clone size, D gene, V gene, CDR3 length, J gene, CDR3 protein, CDR3 DNA. The D gene is left open where the match is weak. Size values are once, few and many counts, or a class for expanded clones, and some rows have none.

>many|.|TRBV14|12|TRBJ2-2
CASSLGTGELFF
TGTGCCAGCAGCCTAGGGACCGGGGAGCTGTTTTTT
>.|.|TRBV6-5|16|TRBJ2-1
CASSYSPGGAYNEQFF
TGTGCCAGCAGTTACTCCCCGGGTGGAGCCTACAATGAGCAGTTCTTC
>many|TRBD1|TRBV7-2|16|TRBJ2-5
CASSLSGTVTQETQYF
TGTGCCAGCAGCTTAAGTGGGACAGTAACCCAAGAGACCCAGTACTTC
>many|.|TRBV10-3|15|TRBJ2-6
CAISESGAGANVLTF
TGTGCCATCAGTGAGTCGGGGGCAGGGGCCAACGTCCTGACTTTC
>few|.|TRBV19|16|TRBJ1-2
CASSIAFEEPGYGYTF
TGTGCCAGTAGTATAGCCTTTGAGGAGCCAGGATATGGCTACACCTTC
>many|.|TRBV12-3/TRBV12-4|13|TRBJ1-5
CASRPGANQPQHF
TGTGCCAGCAGGCCCGGGGCGAATCAGCCCCAGCATTTT
>.|.|TRBV7-3|15|TRBJ2-5
CASSLFGQPQETQYF
TGTGCCAGCAGCTTATTCGGACAGCCCCAAGAGACCCAGTACTTC
>few|.|TRBV11-2|15|TRBJ2-3
CASSKTLGHTDTQYF
TGTGCCAGCAGCAAGACTCTCGGTCACACAGATACGCAGTATTTT
>many|.|TRBV15|13|TRBJ2-3
CATSRAVLDTQYF
TGTGCCACCAGCAGAGCAGTTTTAGATACGCAGTATTTT
>many|.|TRBV28|15|TRBJ2-6
CASSYEHSGANVLTF
TGTGCCAGCAGTTATGAGCATTCTGGGGCCAACGTCCTGACTTTC
>.|.|TRBV18|13|TRBJ1-4
CASSPGWDEKLFF
TGTGCCAGCTCCCCGGGATGGGATGAAAAACTGTTTTTT
>few|.|TRBV2|12|TRBJ2-7
CASKGNTYEQYF
TGTGCCAGCAAAGGGAATACCTACGAGCAGTACTTC
>.|.|TRBV9|14|TRBJ2-4
CASSSLTGLDIQYF
TGTGCCAGCAGCTCCCTCACAGGGTTGGACATTCAGTACTTC
>.|.|TRBV6-5|15|TRBJ2-7
CASTPKRDGPYEQYF
TGTGCCAGCACCCCGAAGAGGGACGGACCCTACGAGCAGTACTTC
>.|.|TRBV29-1|14|TRBJ2-1
CSVERGAMGNEQFF
TGCAGCGTTGAAAGGGGGGCGATGGGCAATGAGCAGTTCTTC
>medium-sized|.|TRBV7-9|12|TRBJ1-2
CASSLEEYGYTF
TGTGCCAGCAGCTTAGAGGAGTATGGCTACACCTTC
>few|.|TRBV10-3|14|TRBJ1-1
CAIRGDTENTEAFF
TGTGCCATCAGGGGGGACACCGAGAACACTGAAGCTTTCTTT
>few|TRBD2|TRBV12-3/TRBV12-4|15|TRBJ2-1
CASSSLGTSGRPLIF
TGTGCCAGCAGTTCCCTCGGGACTAGCGGGAGACCACTCATCTTC
>few|TRBD1|TRBV29-1|13|TRBJ2-2
CSYRGRVTGELFF
TGCAGTTACAGGGGGCGGGTCACCGGGGAGCTGTTTTTT
>.|.|TRBV5-1|14|TRBJ2-3
CASSSEDLTDTQYF
TGCGCCAGCAGCTCGGAAGACTTAACAGATACGCAGTATTTT
>.|.|TRBV12-3/TRBV12-4|14|TRBJ1-6
CASSPRVGDSPLHF
TGTGCCAGCAGCCCGCGGGTAGGCGATTCACCCCTCCACTTT
>many|.|TRBV19|13|TRBJ2-5
CASIPGTAETQYF
TGTGCCAGTATCCCGGGAACGGCAGAGACCCAGTACTTC
>few|.|TRBV28|15|TRBJ2-7
CASSQLGVSSYEQYF
TGTGCCAGCAGTCAACTCGGAGTCAGCTCCTACGAGCAGTACTTC
>.|.|TRBV9|13|TRBJ2-3
CASSVGERDTQYF
TGTGCCAGCAGCGTAGGGGAGAGGGATACGCAGTATTTT
>.|.|TRBV29-1|13|TRBJ2-1
CSVEDRTGYEQFF
TGCAGCGTTGAAGATCGTACGGGCTATGAGCAGTTCTTC
>many|TRBD1|TRBV7-6|16|TRBJ2-7
CASSLGGGTGAYEQYF
TGTGCCAGCAGCTTAGGGGGCGGGACAGGGGCCTACGAGCAGTACTTC
>.|TRBD2|TRBV28|13|TRBJ2-7
CASSWGLESGQYF
TGTGCCAGCAGTTGGGGACTAGAATCGGGGCAGTACTTC
>many|TRBD2|TRBV5-1|14|TRBJ2-3
CASSGTSATDTQYF
TGCGCCAGCAGCGGAACTAGCGCCACAGATACGCAGTATTTT
>many|.|TRBV29-1|13|TRBJ1-3
CSVHLGSGNTIYF
TGCAGCGTTCATCTGGGATCTGGAAACACCATATATTTT
>few|.|TRBV7-3|14|TRBJ2-5
CASSSTAPGETQYF
TGTGCCAGCAGCTCGACAGCCCCAGGAGAGACCCAGTACTTC
>.|.|TRBV10-1|17|TRBJ1-5
CAPWGDSQTHSNQPQHF
TGCGCCCCCTGGGGGGACTCCCAAACCCATAGCAATCAGCCCCAGCATTTT
>.|TRBD1|TRBV29-1|12|TRBJ2-7
CSVEIQGGEQYF
TGCAGCGTTGAAATACAGGGGGGCGAGCAGTACTTC
>few|.|TRBV20-1|19|TRBJ2-1
CSARALGGPAGSSYNEQFF
TGCAGTGCTAGAGCCCTAGGGGGACCAGCGGGGAGCTCCTACAATGAGCAGTTCTTC
>few|.|TRBV12-3/TRBV12-4|15|TRBJ2-2
CASSLSIGNTGELFF
TGTGCCAGCAGTTTAAGTATAGGAAACACCGGGGAGCTGTTTTTT
>.|TRBD2|TRBV20-1|15|TRBJ2-1
CSATPGLAGVDEQFF
TGCAGTGCTACCCCGGGACTAGCGGGAGTCGATGAGCAGTTCTTC
>few|TRBD2|TRBV28|15|TRBJ2-1
CASSREAGGNNEQFF
TGTGCCAGCTCTCGGGAAGCGGGAGGGAACAATGAGCAGTTCTTC
>.|TRBD2|TRBV20-1|14|TRBJ2-7
CSARDGTTFYEQYF
TGCAGTGCTAGAGATGGGACTACCTTCTACGAGCAGTACTTC
>.|.|TRBV5-4|18|TRBJ2-7
CASSLVPDSSIVVYEQYF
TGTGCCAGCAGCTTGGTCCCTGACTCGAGCATCGTCGTCTACGAGCAGTACTTC
>many|.|TRBV4-3|16|TRBJ1-4
CASSQGGYRRDEKLFF
TGCGCCAGCAGCCAAGGGGGGTATCGCAGGGATGAAAAACTGTTTTTT
>.|TRBD2|TRBV20-1|14|TRBJ2-3
CSAPGLAGADTQYF
TGCAGTGCACCGGGACTAGCGGGAGCGGATACGCAGTATTTT
>many|.|TRBV12-3/TRBV12-4|15|TRBJ1-6
CASSLMTGPARLLHF
TGTGCCAGCAGCCTGATGACAGGCCCTGCACGGCTCCTCCACTTT
>few|.|TRBV21-1|13|TRBJ2-7
CAPSPGPGREQYF
TGTGCCCCCTCCCCCGGACCGGGGCGCGAGCAGTACTTC
>many|.|TRBV27|13|TRBJ2-4
CASSLIAKNIQYF
TGTGCCAGCAGTTTAATAGCCAAAAACATTCAGTACTTC
>few|TRBD1|TRBV20-1|15|TRBJ2-7
CSARSGTGNFYEQYF
TGCAGTGCTAGGTCCGGGACAGGGAACTTCTACGAGCAGTACTTC